Each of the 10 T cell receptor beta chains below was sequenced from the same sample in a study of beta chain features in type 1 diabetes. Every bit of the isolated RNA underwent reverse transcription, so sequencing read expressed TCRB transcripts. Libraries were prepared by immunoSEQ multiplex PCR; TCRdb keeps only in-frame clonotypes and omits some of them. The table has about 320,000 clones, less than 15% seen once. The specimen was central memory CD4+ T cells from blood. These receptors were collected from a man aged 25 to 40 in good health.

This clone was seen a handful of times. The gene calls are TRBV4-1 and TRBJ2-3, with 12 bases matching TRBD2. Germline CDR1 and CDR2: MGHRA and YSYEKL. The CDR3 spans 16 residues. Germline trimming cut 11 bases from V and 2 bases from J; bases unmatched to any gene: 11. This CDR3 is CAPGASGRAATDTQYF. Here the CDR3 DNA reads TGCGCCCCGGGGGCTAGCGGGAGGGCCGCCACAGATACGCAGTATTTT.

This clone appeared a few times. The gene calls are TRBV7-2 and TRBJ2-1, with 9 bases identical to TRBD1. There are 15 residues in the CDR3. Germline V gene data show CDR1 as SGHTA and CDR2 as FQGNSA. The V and J ends lost 5 bases and 6 bases, in that order; junction bases with no gene match: 8. The CDR3 nucleotides are TGTGCCAGCAGCAACAGACAGGGGGGTCCCAATGAGCAGTTCTTC. Translating gives CASSNRQGGPNEQFF.

V usage is TRBV5-5 and J usage is TRBJ2-1, with D unclear. This CDR3 is 15 amino acids long. The germline gives CDR1 SGHKS, CDR2 YYEKEE (reference sequence). V was cut by 0 bases and J by 8 bases, with 15 bases left in between. CDR3 DNA: TGTGCCAGCAGCTTGGTATCCGTCCCCGGGCATGAGCAGTTCTTC. This gives the protein CASSLVSVPGHEQFF.

Concerning this clone: Other DNA sequences in this specimen translate into the identical CDR3. This sequence joins TRBV7-9 and TRBJ1-1, with no clear D. Trimming took off 5 bases at V and 5 bases at J, with 15 bases between the two ends. The germline gives CDR1 SEHNR, CDR2 FQNEAQ (reference sequence). The CDR3 is 14 amino acids. The CDR3, as DNA: TGTGCCAGCAGCCTCCTGTCTAGCGATACTGAAGCTTTCTTT. Translation: CASSLLSSDTEAFF.

This clone has just a few counts. The chain carries TRBV5-1 and TRBJ1-2; TRBD1 might be the D (6 bases). V was trimmed by 4 bases and J by 7 bases, leaving 20 bases between them. This CDR3 has 15 residues. The germline V gene encodes CDR1 SGHRS and CDR2 YFSETQ. The CDR3 DNA sequence: TGCGCCAGCAGCCTGGACAGCCTAATGGAAGGTGGCTACACCTTC. Translation: CASSLDSLMEGGYTF.

This chain connects TRBV5-1 to TRBJ2-3, with 7 bases identical to TRBD2. V was pared by 0 bases and J by 3 bases, with 4 bases of the junction left unmatched. CDR3 length equals 15 residues. Germline CDR1 is SGHRS and CDR2 is YFSETQ. The CDR3 DNA is TGCGCCAGCAGCTTGGCAGCGCGGGAGACAGATACGCAGTATTTT. Protein: CASSLAARETDTQYF.

This clone has only a few counts. The chain has TRBV7-9 and TRBJ1-5, with TRBD1 as a possible D gene (5 bases). CDR1 is SEHNR, CDR2 FQNEAQ, per germline (reference sequence). The V and J ends lost 3 bases and 5 bases respectively, with 8 bases between them. The CDR3 runs 13 residues. CDR3 DNA sequence: TGTGCCAGCAGCTTTACGGGGGATCAGCCCCAGCATTTT. This gives the protein CASSFTGDQPQHF.

The chain has TRBV19 and TRBJ1-5; D remains unclear. The V and J ends lost 1 base and 0 bases respectively, with 16 bases between them. CDR3 length equals 18 residues. Germline CDR1 reads LNHDA; CDR2 reads SQIVND (reference sequence). CDR3 nucleotide sequence: TGTGCCAGTAGTATAGGCGGCGCGGCAGCTTATAGCAATCAGCCCCAGCATTTT. Translating it yields CASSIGGAAAYSNQPQHF.

This clone was detected a few times. This rearrangement joins TRBV5-4 to TRBJ2-1; no clear D gene. Trimming took off 4 bases at V and 7 bases at J, with 18 bases between the two ends. Germline CDR1 reads SGHNT; CDR2 reads YYREEE (reference sequence). CDR3 length: 15 amino acids. The CDR3 sequence: CASSPNSVLGNEQFF. CDR3 sequence (DNA): TGTGCCAGCAGCCCCAACTCGGTTTTAGGGAATGAGCAGTTCTTC.

The chain employs TRBV9 and TRBJ1-1; D is undetermined. Germline CDR1 and CDR2: SGDLS and YYNGEE. Trimming pared 0 bases from V and 5 bases from J, leaving 20 bases between. CDR3 length equals 17 residues. The CDR3 bases are TGTGCCAGCAGCGTAGACCCAAATGAGGGTTTAATGACTGAAGCTTTCTTT. It translates to CASSVDPNEGLMTEAFF.